The rows below give T cell receptor beta chains drawn from one sample of a study of glioma-infiltrating T cells after dendritic cell vaccination. Profiling relied on immunoSEQ multiplex PCR, and the TCRdb table lists in-frame clones only, not all of them. Counted here are 100,000 or so clones, over 75% occurring once; the ten biggest clones make up around 16%. Sequences were derived from blood, sampled before dendritic cell vaccination. The receptors shown here come from a human donor with glioblastoma. CDR3s include the opening cysteine and the closing phenylalanine or tryptophan. The order of the fields is D gene, J gene, clone size, V gene, CDR3 protein, CDR3 DNA. D genes are given only for firm matches. The listing skips clone size in some rows; elsewhere it reads once, few, many or a size class.

>TRBD1|TRBJ2-7|-|TRBV9
CASSDAGTGLVVYEQYF
TGTGCCAGCAGCGACGCCGGGACAGGGTTAGTAGTCTACGAGCAGTACTTC
>-|TRBJ2-1|once|TRBV29-1
CSVRGMWGNEQFF
TGCAGCGTTCGCGGGATGTGGGGCAATGAGCAGTTCTTC
>TRBD2|TRBJ2-3|-|TRBV30
CAWSRTSGRAARTDTQYF
TGTGCCTGGAGTCGGACTAGCGGGAGGGCCGCACGTACAGATACGCAGTATTTT
>TRBD2|TRBJ2-5|-|TRBV7-9
CASSSGLAGDQETQYF
TGTGCCAGCAGCTCCGGACTAGCGGGAGATCAAGAGACCCAGTACTTC
>-|TRBJ1-5|-|TRBV7-2
CASSLNRVEPQHF
TGTGCCAGCAGCCTAAACAGGGTGGAGCCCCAGCATTTT
>-|TRBJ2-1|-|TRBV18
CASSPSLNNEQFF
TGTGCCAGCTCACCTAGCCTTAACAATGAGCAGTTCTTC
>TRBD2|TRBJ2-1|once|TRBV5-4
CASSPGGAGGSYNEQFF
TGTGCCAGCAGCCCAGGAGGGGCGGGAGGGTCTTACAATGAGCAGTTCTTC
>TRBD2|TRBJ2-2|-|TRBV4-1
CASSQDYEVGTTRTGELFF
TGCGCCAGCAGCCAAGATTATGAGGTGGGGACTACCCGCACCGGGGAGCTGTTTTTT
>TRBD2|TRBJ2-1|-|TRBV7-2
CASSGKTGGGYNEQFF
TGTGCCAGCAGCGGAAAAACGGGGGGAGGGTACAATGAGCAGTTCTTC
>TRBD2|TRBJ2-2|-|TRBV13
CASGAGGGTGELFF
TGTGCCAGCGGAGCGGGAGGGGGCACCGGGGAGCTGTTTTTT
>TRBD1|TRBJ1-6|once|TRBV4-3
CASSQVPGGTGTSPLHF
TGCGCCAGCAGCCAAGTACCTGGAGGGACAGGGACTTCACCCCTCCACTTT
>-|TRBJ1-5|few|TRBV4-3
CASSHKQGDNQPQHF
TGCGCCAGCAGCCATAAACAGGGAGACAATCAGCCCCAGCATTTT
>TRBD1|TRBJ2-2|-|TRBV5-1
CASSPTGTGPPGELFF
TGCGCCAGCAGCCCAACCGGGACAGGGCCCCCCGGGGAGCTGTTTTTT
>-|TRBJ1-3|few|TRBV2
CASSGTEGNTIYF
TGTGCCAGCAGTGGGACAGAGGGAAACACCATATATTTT
>-|TRBJ2-2|-|TRBV29-1
CSVRYGGHGGELFF
TGCAGCGTTCGGTACGGGGGGCACGGCGGGGAGCTGTTTTTT
>-|TRBJ1-4|-|TRBV4-1
CASSLTGLNEKLFF
TGCGCCAGCAGCCTAACAGGGTTAAATGAAAAACTGTTTTTT
>-|TRBJ2-1|-|TRBV27
CASRITSGGSYNEQFF
TGTGCCAGCAGAATTACGAGCGGAGGGTCCTACAATGAGCAGTTCTTC
>TRBD2|TRBJ2-2|-|TRBV6-6
CASTERGESGELFF
TGTGCCAGCACCGAGCGGGGAGAAAGCGGGGAGCTGTTTTTT
>-|TRBJ2-2|-|TRBV12-5
CASGLGRGHTGELFF
TGTGCTAGTGGTTTGGGGAGGGGACACACCGGGGAGCTGTTTTTT
>-|TRBJ2-7|-|TRBV23-1
CASSQSRFEYEQYF
TGCGCCAGCAGTCAATCTCGCTTCGAGTACGAGCAGTACTTC
>TRBD1|TRBJ1-5|-|TRBV28
CASSTGQGYQPQHF
TGTGCCAGCAGCACGGGACAGGGGTATCAGCCCCAGCATTTT
>-|TRBJ2-7|-|TRBV28
CASTTGGKSYEQYF
TGTGCCAGCACGACCGGCGGGAAGTCCTACGAGCAGTACTTC
>-|TRBJ1-5|once|TRBV28
CASSLGGIRNQPQHF
TGTGCCAGCAGTTTGGGGGGGATTCGGAATCAGCCCCAGCATTTT
>TRBD1|TRBJ1-1|once|TRBV5-1
CASSRGQMNTEAFF
TGCGCCAGCAGCAGGGGACAGATGAACACTGAAGCTTTCTTT
>-|TRBJ2-7|-|TRBV5-6
CASSLDTHRDTSYEQYF
TGTGCCAGCAGCTTGGATACGCACCGGGACACCTCCTACGAGCAGTACTTC
>TRBD1|TRBJ2-5|-|TRBV15
CATSSYSGGGETQYF
TGTGCCACCAGCAGTTACTCAGGGGGCGGGGAGACCCAGTACTTC
>-|TRBJ2-2|-|TRBV9
CASSFSRHQSNTGELFF
TGTGCCAGCAGCTTTTCCAGACACCAGTCGAACACCGGGGAGCTGTTTTTT
>TRBD1|TRBJ1-6|-|TRBV2
CASKGQGGTSSPLHF
TGTGCCAGCAAGGGACAGGGAGGGACGTCATCACCCCTCCACTTT
>TRBD2|TRBJ2-2|-|TRBV7-6
CASGLAGGPGTGELFF
TGTGCCAGCGGACTAGCGGGAGGGCCGGGCACCGGGGAGCTGTTTTTT
>TRBD1|TRBJ1-5|-|TRBV2
CASREGQGRYQPQHF
TGTGCCAGCAGGGAGGGACAGGGCCGATATCAGCCCCAGCATTTT
>TRBD2|TRBJ2-2|once|TRBV7-7
CASSLTSGSTGELFF
TGTGCCAGCAGCTTGACTAGCGGGAGTACCGGGGAGCTGTTTTTT
>TRBD1|TRBJ1-2|-|TRBV27
CASSRRTGGALYGYTF
TGTGCCAGCAGTCGCCGGACAGGCGGAGCCCTATATGGCTACACCTTC
>TRBD1|TRBJ2-7|-|TRBV4-1
CASSPSEAGQGAYEQYF
TGCGCCAGCAGCCCCAGCGAGGCGGGACAGGGGGCCTACGAGCAGTACTTC
>-|TRBJ1-1|-|TRBV2
CASSAQGVTEAFF
TGTGCCAGCAGTGCACAGGGAGTCACTGAAGCTTTCTTT
>-|TRBJ1-1|few|TRBV5-1
CASREGQGFTEAFF
TGCGCCAGCAGGGAAGGGCAGGGATTCACTGAAGCTTTCTTT
>-|TRBJ2-7|-|TRBV4-1
CASSQVGREPYEQYF
TGCGCCAGCAGCCAAGTGGGTCGGGAACCCTACGAGCAGTACTTC
>-|TRBJ2-7|-|TRBV19
CASSPGISYEQYF
TGTGCCAGTAGTCCGGGAATCTCCTACGAGCAGTACTTC
>-|TRBJ1-4|-|TRBV19
CASGRRYQNEKLFF
TGTGCCAGCGGACGGAGGTACCAGAATGAAAAACTGTTTTTT
>-|TRBJ2-2|-|TRBV10-2
CASSEPGRTGELFF
TGCGCCAGCAGTGAGCCTGGGAGGACCGGGGAGCTGTTTTTT
>-|TRBJ2-1|-|TRBV12-5
CASGPGLPYNEQFF
TGTGCTAGTGGACCGGGACTTCCCTACAATGAGCAGTTCTTC
>TRBD2|TRBJ2-7|-|TRBV4-3
CASSHLLAGGSYEQYF
TGCGCCAGCAGCCACCTACTAGCGGGAGGTTCCTACGAGCAGTACTTC
>-|TRBJ2-7|once|TRBV6-1
CASSEAYEGVAYEQYF
TGTGCCAGCAGTGAAGCGTATGAGGGAGTAGCCTACGAGCAGTACTTC
>TRBD1|TRBJ1-4|-|TRBV15
CATSRDGTGGASEKLFF
TGTGCCACCAGCAGAGATGGGACAGGGGGCGCATCCGAAAAACTGTTTTTT
>TRBD1|TRBJ1-1|once|TRBV10-3
CAIRSGQSNTEAFF
TGTGCCATCAGATCGGGACAGTCGAACACTGAAGCTTTCTTT
>TRBD2|TRBJ2-7|-|TRBV6-1
CASTLGLAGTYEQYF
TGTGCCAGCACCTTAGGACTAGCGGGTACCTACGAGCAGTACTTC
>TRBD1|TRBJ1-2|-|TRBV5-4
CASSPRQGGGYTF
TGTGCCAGCAGCCCCCGACAGGGTGGGGGCTACACCTTC
>-|TRBJ2-7|-|TRBV7-9
CASSPPRGTAGMNRYEQYF
TGTGCCAGCAGCCCCCCCCGGGGGACAGCAGGAATGAATCGCTACGAGCAGTACTTC
>TRBD1|TRBJ2-2|once|TRBV2
CASSLTPGGQGAKSGELFF
TGTGCCAGCAGTCTAACCCCTGGGGGACAGGGGGCTAAGTCCGGGGAGCTGTTTTTT
>TRBD1|TRBJ1-5|-|TRBV15
CATSRDAGQALEHF
TGTGCCACCAGCAGAGATGCGGGACAGGCCTTGGAGCATTTT
>TRBD1|TRBJ2-3|-|TRBV9
CASSVDGTAATDTQYF
TGTGCCAGCAGCGTAGACGGGACAGCAGCCACAGATACGCAGTATTTT
>-|TRBJ2-3|-|TRBV27
CASSFLYGLTKPDTDTQYF
TGTGCCAGCAGTTTTTTGTATGGCTTAACAAAACCAGACACAGATACGCAGTATTTT
>-|TRBJ2-5|few|TRBV4-3
CASSVEPEKTQYF
TGCGCCAGCAGCGTAGAACCCGAGAAGACCCAGTACTTC